This T cell receptor (beta chain) originates from a study of T cells in Graves' hyperthyroidism and ophthalmopathy. For the study at large: Pretreatment peripheral blood was obtained at initial diagnosis.

This clonotype was seen at least ten times. Its antigen remains unknown. Findings and caveats of the study: Ophthalmopathy stood apart from stable hyperthyroidism in a 13 V-J model.

The CDR3 has 13 amino acids. Germline V gene lookup returns CDR1 LNHDA and CDR2 SQIVND (reference sequence). After removal of 6 bases from V and 2 bases from J, the junction contained 0 bases not matched to a gene. TCR beta CDR3 regions were amplified from RNA. The TCR CDR3 first-round RT-PCR relied on the HTBI primer set. MiXCR, run by TCRdb on the multiplex PCR reads, gives a single entry per CDR3 protein. This table has hundreds of thousands of distinct CDR3 sequences, roughly a sixth appearing once. The receptor's source is a woman between 45 and 65 years old with Graves' hyperthyroidism that later progressed to Graves' ophthalmopathy. V usage is TRBV19 and J usage is TRBJ1-5; TRBD1 matches at 8 bases. Specimen: blood. Written as DNA, the CDR3 is TGTGCCAGTAGACAGGGGGGCAATCAGCCCCAGCATTTT. Translating gives CASRQGGNQPQHF.